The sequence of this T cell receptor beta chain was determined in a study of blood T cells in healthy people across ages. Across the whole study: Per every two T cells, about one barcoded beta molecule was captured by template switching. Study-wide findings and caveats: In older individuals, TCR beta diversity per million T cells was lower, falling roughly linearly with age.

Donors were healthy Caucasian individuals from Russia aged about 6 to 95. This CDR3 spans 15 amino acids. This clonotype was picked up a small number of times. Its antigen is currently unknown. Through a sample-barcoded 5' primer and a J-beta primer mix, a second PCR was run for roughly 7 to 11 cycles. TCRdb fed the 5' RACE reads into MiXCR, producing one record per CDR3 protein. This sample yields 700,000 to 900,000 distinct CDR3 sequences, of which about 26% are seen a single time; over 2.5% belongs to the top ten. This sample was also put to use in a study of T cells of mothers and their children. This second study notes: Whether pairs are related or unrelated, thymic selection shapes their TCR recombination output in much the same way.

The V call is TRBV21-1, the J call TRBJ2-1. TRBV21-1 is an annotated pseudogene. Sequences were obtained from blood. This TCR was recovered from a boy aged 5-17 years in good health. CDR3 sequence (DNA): TGTGCCAGCAGCACCACAGTGGCGGCCTACAATGAGCAGTTCTTC. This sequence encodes CASSTTVAAYNEQFF.